Here is one T cell receptor (beta chain) with its context. Data came from immunoSEQ multiplex PCR; TCRdb stores just in-frame clones and leaves some out. The data show more than 45,000 clones, 85% to 90% seen once. This specimen comes from a study of blood T cell repertoires in COVID-19. Study-level background: The cDNA or gDNA used as material had been derived from T cells, B-cell-depleted T cells, or PBMCs.

The receptor comes from an older man with acute or convalescent COVID-19. The material sequenced was peripheral blood.

The CDR3 sequence: CASTFGGGANNEQFF. For the CDR3, the DNA is TGCGCCAGCACGTTCGGCGGGGGGGCCAACAATGAGCAGTTCTTC. This chain connects TRBV5-1 to TRBJ2-1; 9 bases fit TRBD2. The CDR3 spans 15 residues. After removal of 6 bases from V and 5 bases from J, the junction contained 9 bases not matched to a gene. Germline V gene sequence: CDR1 SGHRS, CDR2 YFSETQ.